The 28 T cell receptor beta chains below come from one sample, sequenced in a study of blood T cell repertoires in COVID-19. Sequenced by immunoSEQ multiplex PCR; TCRdb stores in-frame clones only, minus some. The data show around 40,000 clones, with 60% to 80% seen just once and roughly a third held by the top ten. Sample: peripheral blood. These receptors all come from an elderly woman with acute or convalescent COVID-19.

This clone occurred once. The same CDR3 also results from other DNA sequences found in this sample. J is TRBJ2-1 and V is TRBV12-5; maybe TRBD1 (6 bases). The V end was cut by 2 bases, the J end by 7 bases, with 9 bases between. The germline CDR1 and CDR2 sequences are LGHNT and FRNRAP. This CDR3 region has 13 residues. CDR3 sequence: CASGLFRGNEQFF. The CDR3 DNA reads as TGTGCTAGTGGTTTGTTTAGGGGGAATGAGCAGTTCTTC.

The genes are TRBV5-8 and TRBJ2-5, with D hard to call. CDR1 and CDR2 (germline): SGHTS, YDEGEE. This CDR3 spans 13 amino acids. With 2 bases removed from V and 1 base from J, the gap between germline ends came to 6 bases. The CDR3 DNA is TGTGCCAGCAGCTTTCCGGGCCAAGAGACCCAGTACTTC. Translation: CASSFPGQETQYF.

CDR3 in DNA: TGTGCCTGGAGTGGGGGACTCTTGGAGACCCAGTACTTC. This sequence encodes CAWSGGLLETQYF. The rearrangement joins TRBV30 to TRBJ2-5; D may be TRBD2 (6 bases). Per the germline V gene, CDR1 is GTSNPN and CDR2 is SVGIG (reference sequence). Trimming removed 1 base from V and 5 bases from J, with 11 bases in between. There are 13 residues in the CDR3.

The chain uses TRBV5-4 and TRBJ2-1; TRBD2 aligns across 13 bases. The CDR3 is made up of 16 amino acids. V shed 6 bases, J shed 3 bases, and the junction held 6 bases outside the gene matches. The germline CDR1 and CDR2 sequences are SGHNT and YYREEE (reference sequence). CDR3 nucleotide sequence: TGTGCCAGCACGAGTCGGACTAGCGGGAGCTACAATGAGCAGTTCTTC. Residues: CASTSRTSGSYNEQFF.

This clone has more than one count but fewer than ten. The J gene is TRBJ2-2, the V gene TRBV24-1, with D perhaps TRBD2 (6 bases). This CDR3 contains 14 residues. Germline CDR1 and CDR2: KGHDR and SFDVKD. V lost 4 bases to trimming and J lost 6 bases, with 11 bases between them. CDR3 nucleotides: TGTGCCACCAGTGACGGCGGGATTCCCGGGGAGCTGTTTTTT. It yields the protein CATSDGGIPGELFF.

The chain combines TRBV7-2 with TRBJ1-1, with 8 bases lining up with TRBD1. Unmatched junction bases numbered 8, after V lost 5 bases and J lost 6 bases. CDR3 size: 14 residues. The germline gives CDR1 SGHTA, CDR2 FQGNSA. The DNA of the CDR3 is TGTGCCAGCAGCAGCAGGGGGCGTAACGCTGAAGCTTTCTTT. Its protein product is CASSSRGRNAEAFF.

The genes are TRBV6-5 and TRBJ2-7, with 8 bases lining up with TRBD2. V was pared by 7 bases and J by 0 bases, with 5 bases of the junction left unmatched. There are 14 residues in the CDR3. Germline-derived CDR1 and CDR2 are MNHEY and SVGAGI. CDR3 loop: CASKVSGASYEQYF. CDR3 bases: TGTGCCAGCAAAGTTAGCGGGGCCTCCTACGAGCAGTACTTC.

CDR3 in amino acids: CASSLTGSPEQYF. DNA for the CDR3: TGTGCCAGCTCACTGACAGGCTCTCCCGAGCAGTACTTC. The chain uses TRBV18 and TRBJ2-7, with TRBD1 as a possible D gene (6 bases). The CDR3 spans 13 residues. V lost 4 bases, J lost 6 bases, and 13 bases lay in between. Germline V gives CDR1 KGHSH, CDR2 LQKENI.

The V call is TRBV7-8, the J call TRBJ2-7; 7 bases agree with TRBD1. CDR1 is SGHVS and CDR2 is FQNEAQ in the germline V gene. The CDR3 runs to 14 residues. V dropped 1 base and J dropped 2; count of bases not matched to a gene: 2. In DNA, the CDR3 is TGTGCCAGCAGCTTAGGGGACAGAACCTACGAGCAGTACTTC. Protein sequence: CASSLGDRTYEQYF.

This rearrangement joins TRBV20-1 to TRBJ2-1; D remains unclear. This CDR3 is built from 11 residues. The germline V and J ends were trimmed by 5 bases and 6 bases, with 8 bases remaining between them. Germline V gene lookup returns CDR1 DFQATT and CDR2 SNEGSKA (reference sequence). Here the CDR3 DNA reads TGCAGTGCTTCCCCGGTCAATGAGCAGTTCTTC. It encodes CSASPVNEQFF.

The chain recombines TRBV30 with TRBJ1-1, with TRBD1 as a possible D gene (6 bases). Per the germline V gene, CDR1 is GTSNPN and CDR2 is SVGIG (reference sequence). V lost 6 bases and J 8 bases, leaving 16 bases between the germline ends. CDR3 size: 12 residues. The CDR3 bases are TGTGCCTGTCCGATGACAGGCCCCGAAGCTTTCTTT. Amino acid sequence: CACPMTGPEAFF.

The gene calls are TRBV15 and TRBJ1-2; 8 bases fit TRBD1. This CDR3 comprises 13 residues. V gave up 5 bases and J gave up 3 bases; unmatched junction bases: 2. Looked up from germline, CDR1 is LNHNV and CDR2 is YYDKDF (reference sequence). The CDR3 bases are TGTGCCACCAGCCAGGGGGCGGACTATGGCTACACCTTC. This gives the protein CATSQGADYGYTF.

The chain carries TRBV27 and TRBJ1-3; TRBD1 matches 7 bases. The CDR3 is 15 residues long. The V segment lost 5 bases and the J segment 4 bases; nucleotides outside the gene matches: 8. Per the germline V gene, CDR1 is MNHEY and CDR2 is SMNVEV (reference sequence). The CDR3 DNA reads as TGTGCCAGCAGTCTGACAGGGTACGGAGGAAACACCATATATTTT. Protein: CASSLTGYGGNTIYF.

CDR3 sequence (DNA): TGCGCCAGCAGCTTTCTAGCGGGAGAAGCGAATGAGCAGTTCTTC. Protein sequence: CASSFLAGEANEQFF. J is TRBJ2-1 and V is TRBV5-1, with 10 bases matching TRBD2. Trimming cost V 2 bases and J 7 bases; bases outside gene matches: 6. Germline lookup yields CDR1 SGHRS and CDR2 YFSETQ. The CDR3 is 15 residues long.

V and J are TRBV11-1 and TRBJ2-6; D remains unclear. The germline CDR1 and CDR2 sequences are SGHAT and FQDESV (reference sequence). The CDR3 length is 14 residues. V lost 5 bases and J lost 4, with 9 bases in between. Here the CDR3 reads CASSPRSGANVLTF. In DNA, the CDR3 is TGTGCCAGCAGCCCCAGATCGGGGGCCAACGTCCTGACTTTC.

This sequence joins TRBV6-5 and TRBJ1-1; 9 bases line up with TRBD1. CDR1 is MNHEY, CDR2 SVGAGI, per germline. CDR3 length: 13 amino acids. Trimming cost V 1 base and J 6 bases; bases outside gene matches: 0. The CDR3 here is CASSYWTGAEAFF. The CDR3 region has the DNA TGTGCCAGCAGTTACTGGACAGGGGCTGAAGCTTTCTTT.

The rearrangement links TRBV3-1 (or the pseudogene TRBV3-2) to TRBJ2-5; no clear D. This CDR3 region has 12 residues. Between the trimmed V and J ends, which lost 0 bases and 5 bases, there was a span of 4 bases. Looked up from germline, CDR1 is LGHDT and CDR2 is YNNKEL (reference sequence). The DNA for the CDR3 is TGTGCCAGCAGCCAAGATCGGGAGACCCAGTACTTC. Protein product: CASSQDRETQYF.

The rearrangement uses TRBV19 and TRBJ1-4; possibly TRBD1 for D (5 bases). Germline CDR1 LNHDA, CDR2 SQIVND (reference sequence). CDR3 length equals 17 residues. V dropped 1 base and J dropped 5 bases, with 17 bases sitting between them. For the CDR3, the DNA is TGTGCCAGTAGTATAGTACCCCGGACAATAGGAAATGAAAAACTGTTTTTT. Translating gives CASSIVPRTIGNEKLFF. Full variable domain (missing parts from reference TRBV19 and TRBJ1-4): DGGITQSPKYLFRKEGQNVTLSCEQNLNHDAMYWYRQDPGQGLRLIYYSQIVNDFQKGDIAEGYSVSREKKESFPLTVTSAQKNPTAFYLCASSIVPRTIGNEKLFFGSGTQLSVL.

V usage is TRBV5-1 and J usage is TRBJ2-1, with TRBD2 matching 12 bases. CDR3 length: 15 amino acids. J lost 7 bases, V lost 4 bases, and 6 bases had no gene match. The germline V gene has CDR1 SGHRS and CDR2 YFSETQ. CDR3 nucleotides: TGCGCCAGCAGCCTCGGGACTAGCGGGTGGAATGAGCAGTTCTTC. Its protein product is CASSLGTSGWNEQFF.

The chain employs TRBV6-5 and TRBJ2-3; 8 bases fit TRBD2. This CDR3 is built from 14 residues. Germline V gene lookup returns CDR1 MNHEY and CDR2 SVGAGI. V gave up 8 bases and J gave up 2 bases; unmatched junction bases: 6. This CDR3 is CASLREGYTDTQYF. As DNA, the CDR3 is TGTGCCAGCCTCCGGGAGGGATACACAGATACGCAGTATTTT.

This clone appeared once. This chain uses TRBV27 with TRBJ1-6; TRBD1 is a possible D gene (5 bases). Germline CDR1 reads MNHEY; CDR2 reads SMNVEV (reference sequence). This CDR3 is built from 15 residues. Trimming left V 4 bases short and J 2 bases short, with 9 bases between. CDR3 in DNA: TGTGCCAGCAGTTCAACAGGACCCTATAATTCACCCCTCCACTTT. The encoded protein is CASSSTGPYNSPLHF.

V usage is TRBV2 and J usage is TRBJ1-6; no clear D. Germline-derived CDR1 and CDR2 are SNHLY and FYNNEI. The CDR3 has 13 residues. Trimming pared 3 bases from V and 9 bases from J, leaving 9 bases between. Here the CDR3 reads CASSDQRGSPLHF. As DNA, the CDR3 is TGTGCCAGCAGTGACCAGCGGGGTTCACCCCTCCACTTT.

This chain links TRBV11-2 with TRBJ2-1; the D is unclear. The CDR3 loop spans 20 amino acids. Trimming took off 0 bases at V and 0 bases at J, with 21 bases between the two ends. Per germline, CDR1 SGHAT and CDR2 FQNNGV. The CDR3 sequence: CASSLETTLGRPFSYNEQFF. DNA of the CDR3: TGTGCCAGCAGCTTAGAAACTACTCTCGGAAGACCTTTCTCCTACAATGAGCAGTTCTTC.

The chain employs TRBV5-6 and TRBJ1-4; 9 bases are shared with TRBD1. The V gene end was trimmed by 4 bases and the J gene end by 7 bases; junction bases not matched to a gene: 14. Germline lookup yields CDR1 SGHDT and CDR2 YYEEEE. This CDR3 contains 17 residues. This CDR3 is CASSAGTGTPIPEKLFF. The CDR3 DNA is TGTGCCAGCAGCGCCGGGACAGGGACCCCTATACCTGAAAAACTGTTTTTT.

V usage is TRBV10-3 and J usage is TRBJ1-2; D not certain. The CDR3 totals 14 residues. Trimming took 0 bases from V and 2 from J, leaving 7 bases between them. From germline, CDR1 is ENHRY and CDR2 SYGVKD. As DNA, the CDR3 is TGTGCCATCAGTGAGTCAGCGGGGAACTATGGCTACACCTTC. As protein: CAISESAGNYGYTF.

This clone has a handful of counts. The CDR3 spells CASSQVHEGELFF. DNA of the CDR3: TGCGCCAGCAGCCAAGTTCATGAGGGGGAGCTGTTTTTT. The rearrangement joins TRBV4-3 to TRBJ2-2; unclear D gene. The V end lost 1 base, the J end lost 8 bases, and 8 bases lay between the germline ends. From germline, CDR1 is LGHNA and CDR2 YSLEER. This CDR3 is built from 13 residues.

The sample holds a few counts of this clone. The gene calls are TRBV4-1 and TRBJ1-6; 11 bases agree with TRBD1. From germline, CDR1 is MGHRA and CDR2 YSYEKL. Germline trimming cut 4 bases from V and 7 bases from J; bases unmatched to any gene: 6. CDR3 length: 16 amino acids. The DNA for the CDR3 is TGCGCCAGCAGCCGCGGACAGGGGGCAACCAATTCACCCCTCCACTTT. Amino acid sequence: CASSRGQGATNSPLHF.

The chain uses TRBV18 and TRBJ1-3; D gene unclear. Germline V gene lookup returns CDR1 KGHSH and CDR2 LQKENI. The CDR3 runs 15 residues. V was clipped by 3 bases and J by 0 bases, with 9 bases between them. The CDR3 loop reads CASSPREGSGNTIYF. As DNA, the CDR3 is TGTGCCAGCTCACCCCGGGAGGGCTCTGGAAACACCATATATTTT.